These T cell receptor beta chains were read from a single sample in a study of CD8+CD57+ T cells in acquired aplastic anemia. Each CDR3 protein is one row after TCRdb ran MiXCR on the reads. The repertoire consists of roughly 200,000 distinct CDR3 sequences, with 65% occurring once and the leading ten covering roughly 64%. Sequenced: sorted CD4+, CD8+, or CD8+CD57+ T cells (not recorded which) from PBMCs. Receptors were obtained from a human donor with aplastic anemia. Both conserved end residues are part of each CDR3. The D gene is left open where the match is weak. Clone size is stated in some rows and not others, as once, few, many or a class when expanded.

D gene,J gene,clone size,V gene,CDR3 DNA,CDR3 protein
.,TRBJ2-7,few,TRBV2,TGTGCCAGCAGTTTAACTACAGTAACCTACGAGCAGTACTTC,CASSLTTVTYEQYF
.,TRBJ2-7,.,TRBV20-1,TGCAGTGCTAGGGCTTACGAGCAGTACTTC,CSARAYEQYF
.,TRBJ2-5,.,TRBV2,TGTGCCAGCAGTGTTGGTTCTTTTGGTGAGACCCAGTACTTC,CASSVGSFGETQYF
.,TRBJ2-5,.,TRBV7-9,TGTGCCAGCAAGTCGGCAGGTCCCCCTGGGGAGACCCAGTACTTC,CASKSAGPPGETQYF
TRBD1,TRBJ2-3,.,TRBV5-1,TGCGCCAGCAGTGAGAAGGGGGCTCTCTGGGATACGCAGTATTTT,CASSEKGALWDTQYF
TRBD1,TRBJ1-6,.,TRBV10-3,TGTGCCATCAGTGATTCGACAGGGGTTAATAATTCACCCCTCCACTTT,CAISDSTGVNNSPLHF
.,TRBJ2-1,.,TRBV10-3,TGTGCCATCAGTGAGGCTAACTACAATGAGCAGTTCTTC,CAISEANYNEQFF
.,TRBJ1-1,.,TRBV6-5,TGTGCCACCGAGAACCTCGGAAAGACCAACACTGAAGCTTTCTTT,CATENLGKTNTEAFF
.,TRBJ2-7,.,TRBV25-1,TGTGCCAGCAGTGAACGGCAGGGGCCTTCCTACGAGCAGTACTTC,CASSERQGPSYEQYF
.,TRBJ2-7,few,TRBV12-3/TRBV12-4,TGTGCCAGCAGTTTATTCCTGTACGAGCAGTACTTC,CASSLFLYEQYF
TRBD1,TRBJ2-7,.,TRBV7-2,TGTGCCAGCAGCCCGGTGGACAGGGGGGAGCAGTACTTC,CASSPVDRGEQYF
.,TRBJ2-6,.,TRBV7-3,TGTGCCAGCAGCGGGGACAGGGCCAACGTCCTGACTTTC,CASSGDRANVLTF
.,TRBJ2-7,.,TRBV29-1,TGCAGCGTTCGGACAGCAACCTACGAGCAGTACTTC,CSVRTATYEQYF
.,TRBJ1-4,.,TRBV10-1,TGCGCCAGCCTGGGCTCCCTCAGCGAAAAACTGTTTTTT,CASLGSLSEKLFF
.,TRBJ2-7,.,TRBV5-1,TGCGCCAGCAGCTGGGGGACAAGGCTAAACTACGAGCAGTACTTC,CASSWGTRLNYEQYF
.,TRBJ2-1,.,TRBV4-2,TGTGCCAGCTACGCAGGGGGGCAATACAATGAGCAGTTCTTC,CASYAGGQYNEQFF
TRBD2,TRBJ2-7,.,TRBV4-1,TGCGCCAGCAGCCGAGGGACTAGCGGGAGTATAGAGCAGTACTTC,CASSRGTSGSIEQYF